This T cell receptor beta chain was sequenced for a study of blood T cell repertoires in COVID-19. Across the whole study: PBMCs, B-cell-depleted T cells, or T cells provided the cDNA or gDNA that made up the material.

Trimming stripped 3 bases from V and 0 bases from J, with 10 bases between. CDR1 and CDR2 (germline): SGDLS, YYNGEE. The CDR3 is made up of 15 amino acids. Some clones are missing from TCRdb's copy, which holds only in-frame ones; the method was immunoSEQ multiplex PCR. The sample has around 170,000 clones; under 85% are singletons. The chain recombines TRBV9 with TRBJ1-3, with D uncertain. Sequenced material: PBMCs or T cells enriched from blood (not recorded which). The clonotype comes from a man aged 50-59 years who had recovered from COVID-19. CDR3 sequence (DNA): TGTGCCAGCAGCGGTCCCGTTTCCTCTGGAAACACCATATATTTT. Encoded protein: CASSGPVSSGNTIYF.